This record looks at one TCR beta chain sequence and its context. This clonotype was seen ten or more times. Its binding antigen is unknown. The input lacks base qualities; no much larger clone sits a single base away. The CDR3, from cysteine to phenylalanine, totals 15 residues. Of the read, only the CDR3 DNA is kept; its 45 bases are in frame from base 1. CDR1 and CDR2 are read off the germline V gene (reference sequence) as LGHDT and YNNKEL. The germline ends are 13 bases apart after V is trimmed by 1 base and J by 6 bases. Each patient had bone marrow sampled at the time of active disease. Ficoll-Hypaque density gradient centrifugation was used to isolate the bone marrow mononuclear cells. To remove myeloma plasma cells, the cells were labeled with CD138 magnetic microbeads on a MACS separator, and CD138-negative cells were then collected by negative selection. Flow cytometry with CD138 antibodies on an Attune NxT was used to check how pure the isolated cells were. Total RNA was extracted using TRIzol reagent and was quantified on a NanoDrop spectrophotometer. Paired RNA-seq and IR-seq were performed on the CD138-negative bone marrow sample of each patient.

TCR libraries were built from 300 to 450 ng RNA with the Immunoverse kit, using molecular barcoded adaptors covering alpha/delta and beta/gamma chains. The same RNA used for transcriptome sequencing was used for TCR library preparation. An Illumina HiSeq 4000 with 2 x 150 cycles was used to sequence the TCR libraries. In the authors' own workflow: MiXCR aligned TCR reads to human V, D, J and C references and assembled the aligned reads into CDR3 clonotypes, with quality filtering and error correction included. The tcR package in R was used to analyze clonotype counts and gene usage diversity. For inspection of raw mapping reads, RNA-seq reads were mapped by STAR aligner version 2.5.3a onto GRCh37 of the human genome. IR-seq fastq files were randomly downsampled with Seqtk 1.3 to test the effect of sequencing depth on detected clonotypes. In-frame beta chains were kept once TCRdb had trimmed the public reads at Q25 with fastp and called clones with MiXCR. Every CDR3 protein is listed once, alongside the most common genes and DNA of its rows. The V and J calls and clone size come from TCRdb's table, not from the authors' own analysis. The sample table holds over 50,000 distinct CDR3 sequences, of which about a fifth were seen once. More than 13% of the sample is held by the ten biggest clonotypes.

The sample originates from a study of read filtering for tumor transcriptome and immune sequencing (dated by TCRdb to about 2020). Background on the whole study: The cohort consisted of around 18 male and some 15 female patients, with a mean age of approximately 66 years and an age range of about 40 to 90. One of the main goals was to work out a read-filtering strategy for immune repertoire data, in particular whether clonotypes backed by only a single read should be removed. Per sample, about 3.5 to 11 million TCR-region mapped reads were obtained with IR-seq, compared with only roughly 85 to 1,300 with RNA-seq. Under revised international staging, about 8 patients fell into R-ISS I, 16 into R-ISS II and roughly 7 into R-ISS III. After DNase treatment, whole-transcriptome libraries were prepared with the TruSeq RNA Access Library Prep Kit. Using the same bone marrow samples, the study compared TCR repertoires obtained by targeted immune repertoire sequencing with those obtained by bulk whole-transcriptome sequencing. The study at large found these results: Removing single-read clonotypes increased the correlation between IR-seq and RNA-seq shared clonotype proportions. The sorted CD138-negative fraction was a mixed bone marrow immune population, not purified T cells. In IR-seq, single-read clonotypes were about four fifths of clonotypes but 3% to 4% of total reads; in RNA-seq they were about 75% of clonotypes and 35% to 55% of reads. Compared with RNA-seq, IR-seq captured clonotypes at much greater depth and more reliably, and a smaller IR-seq throughput was enough to identify most of the shared clonotypes.

The V gene is TRBV3-1 and the J gene is TRBJ2-1; the D gene is perhaps TRBD1, on 5 matching bases. This clonotype originated in a donor over 35 with multiple myeloma. The sequenced material came from a population of CD138-negative cells sorted from bone marrow. Sample cell subset or site, as interpreted from the label and publication: bone marrow mononuclear cells depleted of CD138+ plasma/myeloma cells by negative magnetic selection. CDR3 region: CASSQGTTLGNEQFF. The DNA reads as follows: TGTGCCAGCAGCCAAGGGACAACGCTGGGCAATGAGCAGTTCTTC.